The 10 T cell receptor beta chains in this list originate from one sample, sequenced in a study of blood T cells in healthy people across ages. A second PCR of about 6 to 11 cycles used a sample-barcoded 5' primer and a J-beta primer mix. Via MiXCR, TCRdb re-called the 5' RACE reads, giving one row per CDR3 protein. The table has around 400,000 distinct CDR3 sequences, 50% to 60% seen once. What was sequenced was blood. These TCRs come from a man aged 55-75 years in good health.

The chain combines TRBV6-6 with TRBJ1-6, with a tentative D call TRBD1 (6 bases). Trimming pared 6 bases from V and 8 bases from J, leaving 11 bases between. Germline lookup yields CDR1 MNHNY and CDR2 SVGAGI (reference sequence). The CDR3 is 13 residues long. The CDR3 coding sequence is TGTGCCAGCAGGTCGACAGGATATTCACCCCTCCACTTT. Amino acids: CASRSTGYSPLHF.

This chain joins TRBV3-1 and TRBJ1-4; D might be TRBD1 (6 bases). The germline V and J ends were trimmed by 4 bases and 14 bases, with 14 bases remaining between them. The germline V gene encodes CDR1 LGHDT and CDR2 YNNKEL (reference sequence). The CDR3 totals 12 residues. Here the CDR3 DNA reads TGTGCCAGCAGCCCCAGGGGCGGTCGGCTGTTTTTT. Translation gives CASSPRGGRLFF.

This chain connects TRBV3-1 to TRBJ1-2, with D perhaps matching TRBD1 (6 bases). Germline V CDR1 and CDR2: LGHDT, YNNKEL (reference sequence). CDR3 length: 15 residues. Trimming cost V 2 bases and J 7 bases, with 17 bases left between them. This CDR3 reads CASSQTGGGQGGYTF. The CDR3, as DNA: TGTGCCAGCAGCCAAACCGGGGGGGGACAAGGTGGCTACACCTTC.

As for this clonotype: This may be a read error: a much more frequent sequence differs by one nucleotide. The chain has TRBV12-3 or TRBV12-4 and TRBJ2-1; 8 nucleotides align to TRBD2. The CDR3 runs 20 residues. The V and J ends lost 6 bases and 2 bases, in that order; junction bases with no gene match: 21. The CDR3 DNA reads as TGTGCCAGCAGCCAAATACCGCAGGGAGCAGCGGGAGTAACCTACAATGAGCAGTTCTTC. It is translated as CASSQIPQGAAGVTYNEQFF.

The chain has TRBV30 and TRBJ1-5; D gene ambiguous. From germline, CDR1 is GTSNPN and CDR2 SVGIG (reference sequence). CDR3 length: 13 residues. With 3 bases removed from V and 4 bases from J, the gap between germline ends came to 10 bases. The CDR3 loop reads CAWSPAANQPQHF. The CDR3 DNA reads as TGTGCCTGGAGCCCGGCAGCAAATCAGCCCCAGCATTTT.

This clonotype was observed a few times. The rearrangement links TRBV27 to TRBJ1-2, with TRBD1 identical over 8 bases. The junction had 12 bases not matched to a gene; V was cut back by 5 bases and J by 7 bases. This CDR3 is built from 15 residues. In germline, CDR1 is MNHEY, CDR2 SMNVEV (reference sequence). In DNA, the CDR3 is TGTGCCAGCAGTCTTGGACAGGGCTTAATCGGTGGCTACACCTTC. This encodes CASSLGQGLIGGYTF.

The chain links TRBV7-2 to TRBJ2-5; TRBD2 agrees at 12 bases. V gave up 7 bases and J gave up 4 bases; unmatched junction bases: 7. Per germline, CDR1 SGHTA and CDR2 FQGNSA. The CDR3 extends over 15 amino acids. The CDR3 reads CASTLRGLAGETQYF. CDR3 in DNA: TGTGCCAGCACCCTAAGGGGACTAGCGGGAGAGACCCAGTACTTC.

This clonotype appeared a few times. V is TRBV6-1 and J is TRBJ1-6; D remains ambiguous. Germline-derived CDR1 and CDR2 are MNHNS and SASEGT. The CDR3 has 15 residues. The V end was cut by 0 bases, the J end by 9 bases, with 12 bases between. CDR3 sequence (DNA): TGTGCCAGCAGTGAAGCGGCCCAAGGATCTTCACCCCTCCACTTT. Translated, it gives CASSEAAQGSSPLHF.

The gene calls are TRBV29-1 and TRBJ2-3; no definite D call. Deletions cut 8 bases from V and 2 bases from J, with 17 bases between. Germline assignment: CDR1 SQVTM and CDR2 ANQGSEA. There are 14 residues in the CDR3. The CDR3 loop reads CSLPLGGNTDTQYF. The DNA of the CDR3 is TGCAGCCTCCCCCTCGGTGGTAACACAGATACGCAGTATTTT.

CDR3 DNA: TGTGCCAGCAGTTTTCGCCCCGGGAAAGGTGAGCAGTACTTC. It translates to CASSFRPGKGEQYF. This chain connects TRBV27 to TRBJ2-7, with D perhaps matching TRBD2 (5 bases). Germline V gene lookup returns CDR1 MNHEY and CDR2 SMNVEV (reference sequence). V was trimmed by 3 bases and J by 7 bases, leaving 16 bases between them. The CDR3 has 14 amino acids.